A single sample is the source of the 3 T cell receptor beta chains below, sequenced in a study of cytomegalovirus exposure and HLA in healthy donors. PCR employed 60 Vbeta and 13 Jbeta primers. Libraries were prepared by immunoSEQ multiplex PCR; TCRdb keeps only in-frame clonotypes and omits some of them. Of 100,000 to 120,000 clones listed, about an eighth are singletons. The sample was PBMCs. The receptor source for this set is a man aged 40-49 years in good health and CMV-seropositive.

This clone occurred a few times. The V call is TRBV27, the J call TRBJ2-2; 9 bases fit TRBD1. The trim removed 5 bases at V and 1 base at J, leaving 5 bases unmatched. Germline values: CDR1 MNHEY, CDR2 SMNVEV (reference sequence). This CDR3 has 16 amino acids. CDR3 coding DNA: TGTGCCAGCAGTCCCAACAGGGGGCGGAACACCGGGGAGCTGTTTTTT. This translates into CASSPNRGRNTGELFF.

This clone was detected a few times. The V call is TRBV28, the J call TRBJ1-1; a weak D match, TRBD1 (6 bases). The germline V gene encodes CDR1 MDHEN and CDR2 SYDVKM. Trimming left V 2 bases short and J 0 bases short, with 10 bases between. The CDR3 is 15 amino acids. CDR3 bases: TGTGCCAGCAGTTTAGCAGGGGACATGAACACTGAAGCTTTCTTT. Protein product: CASSLAGDMNTEAFF.

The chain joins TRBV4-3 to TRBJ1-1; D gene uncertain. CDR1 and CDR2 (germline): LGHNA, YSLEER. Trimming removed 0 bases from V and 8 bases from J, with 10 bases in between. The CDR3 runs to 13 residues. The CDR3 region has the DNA TGCGCCAGCAGCCAAGATATAGCACGGGAAGCTTTCTTT. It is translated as CASSQDIAREAFF.